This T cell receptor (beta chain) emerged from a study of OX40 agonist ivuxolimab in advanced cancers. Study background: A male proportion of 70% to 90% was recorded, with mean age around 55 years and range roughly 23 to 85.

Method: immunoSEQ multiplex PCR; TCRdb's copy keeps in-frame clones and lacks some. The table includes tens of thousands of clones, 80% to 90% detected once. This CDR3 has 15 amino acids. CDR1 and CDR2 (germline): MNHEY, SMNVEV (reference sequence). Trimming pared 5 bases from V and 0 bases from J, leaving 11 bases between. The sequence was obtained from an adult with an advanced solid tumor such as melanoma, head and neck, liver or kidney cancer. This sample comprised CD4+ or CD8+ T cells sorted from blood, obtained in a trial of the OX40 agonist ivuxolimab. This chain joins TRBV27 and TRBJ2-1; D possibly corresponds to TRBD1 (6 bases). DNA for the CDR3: TGTGCCAGCAGTCTTACAGGGAGCTCCTACAATGAGCAGTTCTTC. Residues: CASSLTGSSYNEQFF.